Listed below are T cell receptor beta chains from one sample, sequenced in a study of Graves' ophthalmopathy and Graves' hyperthyroidism. TCRdb used MiXCR to reprocess the multiplex PCR reads, holding one entry per CDR3 protein. The data show some 250,000 distinct CDR3 sequences, with around 42% seen just once and over 40% held by the top ten. What was sequenced was peripheral blood. All receptors come from an adult man with Graves' ophthalmopathy. CDR3s leave out the opening cysteine and the closing phenylalanine or tryptophan.

v_gene,j_gene,CDR3aa
TRBV7-3,TRBJ2-1,ASSFDAGLEQF
TRBV4-1,TRBJ1-2,ASSQDQTVYGYT
TRBV7-9,TRBJ2-7,ASSHDGRKTYEQY
TRBV4-1,TRBJ2-7,ASSQETAGGWRQY
TRBV12-3/TRBV12-4,TRBJ1-2,ASSGTNYGYT
TRBV20-1,TRBJ1-5,SALSITVSNQPQH
TRBV5-6,TRBJ1-2,ASSGRDRGLSYT
TRBV10-3,TRBJ1-1,AISEGGLQTEAF
TRBV5-1,TRBJ2-7,ASSLPGIGQY
TRBV12-3/TRBV12-4,TRBJ1-2,ASSFGGTGDYGYT
TRBV4-3,TRBJ1-2,ASSQVGGEAYGYT
TRBV2,TRBJ2-2,ASSPRQGVDTGELF
TRBV24-1,TRBJ2-2,ASRPRAGTGELF
TRBV19,TRBJ2-2,ATQGGGLSGELF
TRBV20-1,TRBJ1-2,SAPDRYLRYT